This record covers a single TCR beta chain. The observed sequence ends 3 residues before the CDR3 terminus, with the missing tail filled in from the germline J gene. Clones were read by immunoSEQ multiplex PCR, and TCRdb kept only the in-frame ones, dropping some. This sample contains some 33,000 clones. Germline CDR1 and CDR2: SGHTA and FQGNSA. This CDR3 comprises 15 residues. The source of the sample is a study of T cells in women clearing cervical HPV infection. Cervical HPV DNA detected by MY09/MY11 PCR, typed by dot-blot. The sequencing input was blood buffy coat. This chain uses TRBV7-2 with TRBJ2-3; possible D gene TRBD2, 5 bases. The source of this sequence is a woman between 18 and 70 years old with a cervical HPV16 infection that either progressed to CIN3+ or cleared (not recorded which). The CDR3 loop is CASSSNRLPQETQYF. The CDR3 bases that were read are TGTGCCAGCAGCTCGAATCGACTACCCCAAGAGACG.